This TCR beta chain was profiled in a study of cytomegalovirus exposure and HLA in healthy donors. In the case of this clone: The antigen remains undetermined.

J lost 6 bases, V lost 3 bases, and 10 bases had no gene match. The CDR3 extends over 15 amino acids. The germline V gene has CDR1 SGHRS and CDR2 YFSETQ. In the PCR, 60 Vbeta and 13 Jbeta primers were used. Measured with immunoSEQ multiplex PCR; TCRdb has only the in-frame clones, and not every one. The data hold 95,000 to 120,000 clones, with around 82% observed a single time. Findings and caveats of the study: Later, TCR association rates were found to vary by HLA locus, highest for DRB1 and lowest for HLA-C. A later analysis reportedly identified an Asian-associated ancestry cluster as carrying fewer N-insertions than the approximately 670-donor mean. The productive fraction for most TCR beta V segments was about 87% or about 30% in an earlier analysis. The study flagged 150 to 200 TCR beta chains as cytomegalovirus-associated.

V usage is TRBV5-1 and J usage is TRBJ1-2; TRBD1 aligns across 8 bases. The sequenced sample consisted of PBMCs. The receptor comes from a woman aged 25 to 39 in good health and CMV-seropositive. The DNA of the CDR3 is TGCGCCAGCAGCTCTAGACAGGGGACGGTCGATGGCTACACCTTC. Translating it yields CASSSRQGTVDGYTF. The full variable domain, rest sourced from reference TRBV5-1 and TRBJ1-2, is KAGVTQTPRYLIKTRGQQVTLSCSPISGHRSVSWYQQTPGQGLQFLFEYFSETQRNKGNFPGRFSGRQFSNSRSEMNVSTLELGDSALYLCASSSRQGTVDGYTFGSGTRLTVV.